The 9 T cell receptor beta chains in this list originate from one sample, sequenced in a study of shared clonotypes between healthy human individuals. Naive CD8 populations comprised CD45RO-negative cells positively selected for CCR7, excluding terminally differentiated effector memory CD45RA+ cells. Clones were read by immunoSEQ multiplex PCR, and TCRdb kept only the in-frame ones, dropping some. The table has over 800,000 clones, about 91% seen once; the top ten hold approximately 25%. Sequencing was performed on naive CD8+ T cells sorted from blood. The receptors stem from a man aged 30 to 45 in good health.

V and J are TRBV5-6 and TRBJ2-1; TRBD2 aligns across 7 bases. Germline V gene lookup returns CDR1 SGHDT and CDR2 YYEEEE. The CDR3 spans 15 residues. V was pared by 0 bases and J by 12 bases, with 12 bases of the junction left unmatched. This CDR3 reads CASSLAFSSGGGQFF. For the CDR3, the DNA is TGTGCCAGCAGCTTGGCCTTTTCTAGCGGTGGGGGGCAGTTCTTC.

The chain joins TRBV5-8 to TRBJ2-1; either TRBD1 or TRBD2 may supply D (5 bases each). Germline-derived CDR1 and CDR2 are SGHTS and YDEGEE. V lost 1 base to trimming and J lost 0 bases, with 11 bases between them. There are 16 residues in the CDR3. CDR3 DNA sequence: TGTGCCAGCAGCTTGCTTCGGGGCCTCTCCTACAATGAGCAGTTCTTC. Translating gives CASSLLRGLSYNEQFF.

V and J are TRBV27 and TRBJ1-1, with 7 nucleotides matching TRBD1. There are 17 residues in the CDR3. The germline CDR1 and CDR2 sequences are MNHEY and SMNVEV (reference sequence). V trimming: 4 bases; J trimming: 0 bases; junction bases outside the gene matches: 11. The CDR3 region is CASSSLTPTGMNTEAFF. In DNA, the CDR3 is TGTGCCAGCAGTTCACTTACTCCGACAGGGATGAACACTGAAGCTTTCTTT.

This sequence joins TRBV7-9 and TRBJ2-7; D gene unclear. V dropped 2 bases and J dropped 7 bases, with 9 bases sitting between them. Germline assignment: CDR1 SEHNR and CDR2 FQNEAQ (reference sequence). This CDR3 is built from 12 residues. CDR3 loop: CASSLRSREQYF. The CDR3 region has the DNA TGTGCCAGCAGCTTAAGATCTCGGGAGCAGTACTTC.

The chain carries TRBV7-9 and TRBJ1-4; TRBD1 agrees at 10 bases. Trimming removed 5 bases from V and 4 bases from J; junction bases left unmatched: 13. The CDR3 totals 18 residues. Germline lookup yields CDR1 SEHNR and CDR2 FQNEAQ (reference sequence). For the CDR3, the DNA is TGTGCCAGCAGCCGATCCCGGGACAGGGGCATAGGTAATGAAAAACTGTTTTTT. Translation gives CASSRSRDRGIGNEKLFF.

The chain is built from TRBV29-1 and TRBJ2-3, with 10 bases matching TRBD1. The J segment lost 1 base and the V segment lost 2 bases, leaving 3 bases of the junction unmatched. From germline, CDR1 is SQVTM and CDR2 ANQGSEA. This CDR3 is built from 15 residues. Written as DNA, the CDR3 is TGCAGCGTTGAACCCGGGACAGGGGGCACAGATACGCAGTATTTT. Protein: CSVEPGTGGTDTQYF.

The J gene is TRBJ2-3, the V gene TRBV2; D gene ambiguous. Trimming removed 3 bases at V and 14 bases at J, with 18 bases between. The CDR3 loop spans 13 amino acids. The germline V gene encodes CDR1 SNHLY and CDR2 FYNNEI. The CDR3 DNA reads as TGTGCCAGCAGTGACCCGGAGAAGCCGATGAGGTATTTT. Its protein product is CASSDPEKPMRYF.

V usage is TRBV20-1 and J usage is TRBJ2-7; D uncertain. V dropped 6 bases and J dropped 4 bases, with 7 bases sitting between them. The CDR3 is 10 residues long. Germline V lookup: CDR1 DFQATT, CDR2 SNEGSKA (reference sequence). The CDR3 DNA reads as TGCAGTGCAAACGAATACGAGCAGTACTTC. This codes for CSANEYEQYF.

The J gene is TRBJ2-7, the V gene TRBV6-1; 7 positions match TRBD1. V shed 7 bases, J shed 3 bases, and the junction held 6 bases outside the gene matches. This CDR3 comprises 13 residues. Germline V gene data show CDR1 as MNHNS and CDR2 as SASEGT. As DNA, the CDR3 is TGTGCCAGCACCCGGACAGGCTACTACGAGCAGTACTTC. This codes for CASTRTGYYEQYF.